This T cell receptor (beta chain) was identified in a study of molecular identifiers for immune sequencing clone quantification. Each library that profiled naive CD8 cells came from approximately 20,000 to 1,000,000 sorted cells with 10%, 30% or 50% RNA. General study findings and limits: Beyond 20 RNA copies, clones held over 99% of effector molecules, compared with under 1% in naive cells. Highly expanded clone sizes could end up underestimated if a barcode were shared by identical TCR molecules.

V lost 6 bases and J lost 6; bases outside the gene matches: 8. The CDR3 totals 15 residues. Germline CDR1 reads MDHEN; CDR2 reads SYDVKM. This clonotype has a count of ten or more. Its matching antigen is unknown. Bulk TCR libraries were made with methods that had been previously described and with listed TCR primers. TCRdb re-analysed the PCR reads in MiXCR, keeping a single row per CDR3 protein. This sample has about 500,000 distinct CDR3 sequences; 20% to 25% occur once, and the top ten carry approximately 0.8%. This receptor was obtained from a human donor in good health. Some libraries in this study had Jurkat cell RNA spiked in. The gene calls are TRBV28 and TRBJ2-3; 11 bases line up with TRBD1. Sequenced: naive CD8+ T cells from blood, with Jurkat cell RNA spiked in. The subset here: FACS-sorted CD8+CD4-CCR7+CD45RA+ naive T cells. CDR3 region: CASSWGQGVWDTQYF. CDR3 sequence (DNA): TGTGCCAGCAGCTGGGGACAGGGGGTCTGGGATACGCAGTATTTT. Variable domain in full (rest from reference TRBV28 and TRBJ2-3): DVKVTQSSRYLVKRTGEKVFLECVQDMDHENMFWYRQDPGLGLRLIYFSYDVKMKEKGDIPEGYSVSREKKERFSLILESASTNQTSMYLCASSWGQGVWDTQYFGPGTRLTVL.